This T cell receptor (beta chain) was found in a study of blood T cell repertoires in COVID-19. Study in general: Some COVID-19 samples were acute and others convalescent; all came from the United States, Italy and Spain. Nucleic acid was either cDNA or gDNA, and it came from T cells, B-cell-depleted T cells, or PBMCs.

Under the authors' procedure: Estimation of nucleated cell counts was performed using reference gene primer amplification. Profiling relied on immunoSEQ multiplex PCR, and the TCRdb table lists in-frame clones only, not all of them. That table is the source of V, J and clone size, and D and trimming were worked out from the DNA. Here the sample spans around 200,000 clones, 84% being singletons. The CDR3 is 12 amino acids. V shed 0 bases and J shed 10 bases, with 9 bases lying between them. Germline values: CDR1 LGHDT, CDR2 YNNKEL (reference sequence). Sequencing was done on a sample of peripheral blood. The receptor was derived from a woman in her 70s with COVID-19, enrolled during active disease. The chain combines TRBV3-1 (or the pseudogene TRBV3-2) with TRBJ1-2, with TRBD1 as a possible D gene (6 bases). The CDR3 loop reads CASSQEDSSYTF. CDR3 in DNA: TGTGCCAGCAGCCAAGAGGACAGCTCCTACACCTTC.